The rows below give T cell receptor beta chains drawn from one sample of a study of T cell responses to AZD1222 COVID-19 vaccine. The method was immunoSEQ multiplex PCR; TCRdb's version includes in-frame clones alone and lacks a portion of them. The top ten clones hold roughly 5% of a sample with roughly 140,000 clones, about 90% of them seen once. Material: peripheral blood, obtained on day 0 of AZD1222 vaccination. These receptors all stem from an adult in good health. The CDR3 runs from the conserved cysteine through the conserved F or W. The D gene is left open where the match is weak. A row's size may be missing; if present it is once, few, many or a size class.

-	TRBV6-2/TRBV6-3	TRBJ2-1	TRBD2	TGTGCCACCAGTTGGACTAGCGGGAGTAATGAGCAGTTCTTC	CATSWTSGSNEQFF
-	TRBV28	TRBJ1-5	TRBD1	TGTGCCAGCAGTATCGGGACAGGGGTTCAGCCCCAGCATTTT	CASSIGTGVQPQHF
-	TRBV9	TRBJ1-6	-	TGTGCCAGCAGCTCCCGGGACGGCAATAATTCACCCCTCCACTTT	CASSSRDGNNSPLHF
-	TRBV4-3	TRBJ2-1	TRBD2	TGCGCCAGCAGCCAAGATGCTAGCGGGAGGATCACTGAGCAGTTCTTC	CASSQDASGRITEQFF
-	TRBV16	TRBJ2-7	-	TGTGCCAGCAGCCGCGTGTCTAGCTCCCTACACGAGCAGTACTTC	CASSRVSSSLHEQYF
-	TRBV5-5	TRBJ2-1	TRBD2	TGTGCCAGCAGCTTGACTAGCGGGAGTTACAATGAGCAGTTCTTC	CASSLTSGSYNEQFF
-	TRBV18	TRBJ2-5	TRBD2	TGTGCCAGCTCGGACAGCGGGAGCGGGCGGGAGACCCAGTACTTC	CASSDSGSGRETQYF
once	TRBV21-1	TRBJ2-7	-	TGTGCCAGCAGCCAGATAACCGGGACTAGCGGCCTGATTTTAACCTACGAGCAGTACTTC	CASSQITGTSGLILTYEQYF
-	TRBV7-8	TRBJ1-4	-	TGTGCCAGCAGCTCGCGACAGGCGGGAACTAATGAAAAACTGTTTTTT	CASSSRQAGTNEKLFF
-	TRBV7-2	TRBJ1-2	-	TGTGCCAGCAGCTTAACGAGCGGGCACGGTTATGGCTACACCTTC	CASSLTSGHGYGYTF